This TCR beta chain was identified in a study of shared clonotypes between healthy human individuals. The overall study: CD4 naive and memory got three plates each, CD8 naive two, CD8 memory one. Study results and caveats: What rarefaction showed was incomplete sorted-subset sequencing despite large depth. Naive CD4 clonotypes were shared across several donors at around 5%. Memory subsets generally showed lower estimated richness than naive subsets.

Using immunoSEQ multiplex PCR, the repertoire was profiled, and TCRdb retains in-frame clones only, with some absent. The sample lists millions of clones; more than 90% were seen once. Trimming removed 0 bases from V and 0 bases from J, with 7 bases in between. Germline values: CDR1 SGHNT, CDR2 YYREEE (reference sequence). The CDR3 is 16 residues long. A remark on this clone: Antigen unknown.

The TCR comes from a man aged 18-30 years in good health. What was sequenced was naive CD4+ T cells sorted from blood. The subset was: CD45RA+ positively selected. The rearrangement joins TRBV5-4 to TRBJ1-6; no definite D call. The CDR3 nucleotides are TGTGCCAGCAGCTTGGACAGTGCCTCCTATAATTCACCCCTCCACTTT. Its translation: CASSLDSASYNSPLHF.